Listed here are 30 T cell receptor beta chains from one sample, sequenced in a study of Tregs in tolerant kidney transplant recipients. Data came from immunoSEQ multiplex PCR; TCRdb stores just in-frame clones and leaves some out. The sample carries fewer than 95,000 clones, 93% recorded once. Mixed chimerism was transient after nonmyeloablative marrow transplants from related graft donors. The source was CD4+ T cells from blood (PBMCs), collected 12 months after the transplant. The receptors shown here come from a human patient who received a combined kidney and bone marrow transplant. The graft donor may have given rise to some T cells.

The rearrangement links TRBV10-3 to TRBJ1-2, with D possibly matching TRBD1 (6 bases). Germline CDR1 and CDR2: ENHRY and SYGVKD. There are 15 residues in the CDR3. With 6 bases removed from V and 3 bases from J, the gap between germline ends came to 17 bases. This chain's CDR3 is CAISRQVSADYGYTF. The CDR3, as DNA: TGTGCCATCAGCCGACAGGTGTCCGCAGACTATGGCTACACCTTC.

The V gene is TRBV30, the J gene TRBJ1-5, with unresolved D. Looked up from germline, CDR1 is GTSNPN and CDR2 is SVGIG (reference sequence). CDR3 length: 13 amino acids. V lost 0 bases and J lost 7, with 10 bases in between. CDR3 DNA: TGTGCCTGGAGTGTGCGTGGGAGGCAGCCCCAGCATTTT. Its translation: CAWSVRGRQPQHF.

The chain employs TRBV9 and TRBJ1-4; the D gene is possibly TRBD1 (6 bases). CDR3 length equals 15 residues. The germline V gene encodes CDR1 SGDLS and CDR2 YYNGEE. Trimming took 0 bases from V and 5 from J, leaving 11 bases between them. The CDR3 coding sequence is TGTGCCAGCAGCGTAGGGGGGCCTCGGAATGAAAAACTGTTTTTT. Protein sequence: CASSVGGPRNEKLFF.

The V call is TRBV7-9, the J call TRBJ2-4, with 10 bases identical to TRBD1. Germline V gives CDR1 SEHNR, CDR2 FQNEAQ (reference sequence). The CDR3 contains 14 residues. J lost 8 bases, V lost 5 bases, and 6 bases had no gene match. CDR3 nucleotide sequence: TGTGCCAGCAGCCCGACAGGGGGCAGGGACATTCAGTACTTC. Translating it yields CASSPTGGRDIQYF. Together with reference TRBV7-9 and TRBJ2-4, the CDR3 gives the full variable domain: DTGVSQNPRHKITKRGQNVTFRCDPISEHNRLYWYRQTLGQGPEFLTYFQNEAQLEKSRLLSDRFSAERPKGSFSTLEIQRTEQGDSAMYLCASSPTGGRDIQYFGAGTRLSVL.

The J gene is TRBJ1-1, the V gene TRBV27, with 8 bases lining up with TRBD1. Germline CDR1 reads MNHEY; CDR2 reads SMNVEV (reference sequence). Trimming at V came to 5 bases and at J to 9 bases, leaving 14 bases not matched to a gene. CDR3 length: 15 residues. The CDR3 bases are TGTGCCAGCAGTCTGAACAGGGGGGGAGATCAAAAAGCTTTCTTT. Its protein product is CASSLNRGGDQKAFF.

The J gene is TRBJ1-5, the V gene TRBV28; D might be TRBD1 (5 bases). The CDR3 has 15 residues. The V end lost 5 bases, the J end lost 2 bases, and 13 bases lay between the germline ends. Germline V gene lookup returns CDR1 MDHEN and CDR2 SYDVKM. The CDR3: CASSQRQHGNQPQHF. The CDR3 nucleotides are TGTGCCAGCAGTCAAAGACAGCATGGCAATCAGCCCCAGCATTTT.

V gene TRBV10-3 combines with J gene TRBJ1-3, with D unclear. V lost 2 bases, J lost 1 base, and 9 bases lay in between. The CDR3 covers 15 residues. Germline V gene sequence: CDR1 ENHRY, CDR2 SYGVKD. As DNA, the CDR3 is TGTGCCATCAGTGAGGGGAGGACGTCTGGAAACACCATATATTTT. Translating gives CAISEGRTSGNTIYF.

This clone was found once. The chain has TRBV27 and TRBJ2-1; D unclear. V lost 6 bases and J lost 5, with 8 bases in between. The germline V gene encodes CDR1 MNHEY and CDR2 SMNVEV (reference sequence). CDR3 length: 12 residues. CDR3 in amino acids: CASRRLNNEQFF. DNA of the CDR3: TGTGCCAGCAGGCGGCTGAACAATGAGCAGTTCTTC.

The chain has TRBV5-6 and TRBJ2-1; the D gene is possibly TRBD2 (5 bases). V lost 1 base, J lost 0 bases, and 11 bases lay in between. Germline loops: CDR1 SGHDT, CDR2 YYEEEE. This CDR3 region has 16 residues. The CDR3 loop is CASSLFRAGSYNEQFF. The CDR3 bases are TGTGCCAGCAGCTTGTTTAGGGCGGGCTCCTACAATGAGCAGTTCTTC.

The chain carries TRBV5-5 and TRBJ2-7; TRBD2 agrees at 9 bases. CDR1 and CDR2 from the germline V gene are SGHKS and YYEKEE (reference sequence). The CDR3 is made up of 14 amino acids. With V trimmed by 0 bases and J by 7 bases, 5 bases remained unmatched. The CDR3 DNA reads TGTGCCAGCAGCTTGGGACTAGCGGCCCAGGAGCAGTACTTC. Amino acids: CASSLGLAAQEQYF. Looking up the rest from reference TRBV5-5 and TRBJ2-7 gives the full variable domain: DAGVTQSPTHLIKTRGQQVTLRCSPISGHKSVSWYQQVLGQGPQFIFQYYEKEERGRGNFPDRFSARQFPNYSSELNVNALLLGDSALYLCASSLGLAAQEQYFGPGTRLTVT.

V usage is TRBV6-1 and J usage is TRBJ2-1; weak D call: TRBD1 (5 bases). The CDR3 sequence is 14 residues long. With 6 bases removed from V and 5 bases from J, the gap between germline ends came to 14 bases. From germline, CDR1 is MNHNS and CDR2 SASEGT. CDR3 sequence: CASSSSQANNEQFF. The CDR3 DNA reads as TGTGCCAGCAGCTCTTCACAGGCAAACAATGAGCAGTTCTTC.

The chain recombines TRBV4-1 with TRBJ2-1; perhaps TRBD2 as D (6 bases). Deletions cut 0 bases from V and 6 bases from J, with 12 bases between. CDR1 is MGHRA and CDR2 is YSYEKL in the germline V gene. This CDR3 has 15 amino acids. CDR3 coding DNA: TGCGCCAGCAGCCAAGAGGGGGGAACATTCAATGAGCAGTTCTTC. It translates to CASSQEGGTFNEQFF.

Written as DNA, the CDR3 is TGTGCCAGCAGCGCTTGGGGGGCACAGGGGGGAGATACGCAGTATTTT. This gives the protein CASSAWGAQGGDTQYF. The chain links TRBV11-3 to TRBJ2-3; 8 bases are shared with TRBD1. The CDR3 has 16 residues. V shed 5 bases and J 5 bases; nucleotides not matched to a gene: 12. Germline assignment: CDR1 SGHNT and CDR2 YENEEA.

The chain recombines TRBV6-5 with TRBJ2-5; 10 bases are shared with TRBD2. J lost 7 bases, V lost 6 bases, and 2 bases had no gene match. This CDR3 is 12 amino acids long. Germline V gives CDR1 MNHEY, CDR2 SVGAGI. CDR3 region: CASRSGGGTQYF. The CDR3 coding sequence is TGTGCCAGCAGGAGCGGGGGGGGGACCCAGTACTTC.

The chain has TRBV27 and TRBJ2-1; no reliable D call. The CDR3 covers 14 residues. The V gene's germline CDR1 is MNHEY and CDR2 SMNVEV (reference sequence). V was pared by 5 bases and J by 0 bases, with 8 bases between. The DNA for the CDR3 is TGTGCCAGCAGTGGGCCCTACTCCTACAATGAGCAGTTCTTC. Amino acid sequence: CASSGPYSYNEQFF.

This chain uses TRBV7-3 with TRBJ2-1; 10 bases match TRBD2. The CDR3 runs 16 residues. CDR1 is SGHTA, CDR2 FQGTGA, per germline. V lost 3 bases, J lost 4 bases, and 6 bases stayed unmatched. This CDR3 reads CASSFMSGGAYNEQFF. For the CDR3, the DNA is TGTGCCAGCAGCTTTATGAGCGGGGGGGCATACAATGAGCAGTTCTTC.

V usage is TRBV2 and J usage is TRBJ2-1; a weak D match, TRBD2 (6 bases). With 4 bases removed from V and 6 bases from J, the gap between germline ends came to 10 bases. This CDR3 contains 13 residues. Germline V gene data show CDR1 as SNHLY and CDR2 as FYNNEI. The DNA of the CDR3 is TGTGCCAGCAGTGCCGAGACTAGCAATGAGCAGTTCTTC. This translates into CASSAETSNEQFF. Drawing the rest from reference TRBV2 and TRBJ2-1, the complete variable domain is EPEVTQTPSHQVTQMGQEVILRCVPISNHLYFYWYRQILGQKVEFLVSFYNNEISEKSEIFDDQFSVERPDGSNFTLKIRSTKLEDSAMYFCASSAETSNEQFFGPGTRLTVL.

The CDR3 DNA is TGTGCCAGCAGTTTTTTGCAGGGGGCGATAGGTGAGCAGTTCTTC. It yields the protein CASSFLQGAIGEQFF. J is TRBJ2-1 and V is TRBV27, with 8 bases that match TRBD1. This CDR3 has 15 residues. After removal of 3 bases from V and 9 bases from J, the junction contained 10 bases not matched to a gene. The germline gives CDR1 MNHEY, CDR2 SMNVEV (reference sequence).

The chain couples TRBV5-4 to TRBJ1-4, with D possibly being TRBD1 (5 bases). Germline values: CDR1 SGHNT, CDR2 YYREEE (reference sequence). V lost 0 bases and J lost 7, with 10 bases in between. The CDR3 is 14 residues long. In DNA, the CDR3 is TGTGCCAGCAGCTTGGAGGGGCGGGGTGAAAAACTGTTTTTT. Protein: CASSLEGRGEKLFF.

The gene calls are TRBV6-4 and TRBJ2-3; 9 bases are shared with TRBD2. V lost 6 bases to trimming and J lost 1 base; unmatched junction nucleotides: 11. In germline, CDR1 is MRHNA, CDR2 SNTAGT. The length of the CDR3 is 17 residues. The CDR3 coding sequence is TGTGCCAGCAGCCAATTTATAGCGGGAGTGGGCACAGATACGCAGTATTTT. Its protein product is CASSQFIAGVGTDTQYF.

The CDR3 region has the DNA TGCGCCAGCAGCGGGGGGGCTGAGGGTAATGAGCAGTTCTTC. It specifies CASSGGAEGNEQFF. The genes are TRBV5-1 and TRBJ2-1; weak D call: TRBD2 (7 bases). The CDR3 extends over 14 amino acids. V lost 4 bases and J lost 7, with 15 bases in between. Germline values: CDR1 SGHRS, CDR2 YFSETQ.

CDR3 region: CASSPGQDTEAFF. In DNA, the CDR3 is TGTGCCAGCTCACCGGGACAGGACACTGAAGCTTTCTTT. The rearrangement links TRBV18 to TRBJ1-1; 8 bases are shared with TRBD1. The ends lost 3 bases at V and 3 bases at J; junction bases unmatched: 0. CDR1 KGHSH and CDR2 LQKENI come from the germline V gene. The CDR3 contains 13 residues.

The rearrangement uses TRBV19 and TRBJ2-4; no firm D call. Germline V lookup: CDR1 LNHDA, CDR2 SQIVND (reference sequence). This CDR3 is built from 22 residues. V was trimmed by 3 bases and J by 3 bases, leaving 33 bases between them. This CDR3 is CASSIRGEVKGLSVHNKNIQYF. The CDR3, as DNA: TGTGCCAGTAGTATCCGAGGTGAGGTGAAAGGTTTGTCGGTTCATAACAAAAACATTCAGTACTTC.

The V gene is TRBV11-3, the J gene TRBJ2-1; weak D call: TRBD2 (5 bases). CDR3 length: 16 amino acids. Trimming pared 5 bases from V and 1 base from J, leaving 15 bases between. The V gene's germline CDR1 is SGHNT and CDR2 YENEEA. Here the CDR3 DNA reads TGTGCCAGCAGCCTCCAAGGGAGCTTGTCCTACAATGAGCAGTTCTTC. Encoded protein: CASSLQGSLSYNEQFF.

The V gene is TRBV29-1, the J gene TRBJ1-2; no firm D call. Per the germline V gene, CDR1 is SQVTM and CDR2 is ANQGSEA. The germline V and J ends were trimmed by 3 bases and 2 bases, with 10 bases remaining between them. The CDR3 extends over 13 amino acids. The CDR3 DNA sequence: TGCAGCGTTGACCGTGTGGGCAACTATGGCTACACCTTC. As protein: CSVDRVGNYGYTF.

The J gene is TRBJ2-7, the V gene TRBV7-2; D is unclear. CDR3 length: 13 amino acids. V was pared by 4 bases and J by 2 bases, with 9 bases between. Per the germline V gene, CDR1 is SGHTA and CDR2 is FQGNSA. The CDR3 sequence is CASSSRTTYEQYF. CDR3 sequence (DNA): TGTGCCAGCAGCTCACGCACTACCTACGAGCAGTACTTC.

The rearrangement joins TRBV5-1 to TRBJ1-1; D is possibly TRBD1 (6 bases). Germline V gene data show CDR1 as SGHRS and CDR2 as YFSETQ. This CDR3 has 16 amino acids. V was trimmed by 2 bases and J by 8 bases, leaving 22 bases between them. In DNA form, the CDR3 reads TGCGCCAGCAGCTTTCTCCCGACAGGAGGTTTGATAGAAGCTTTCTTT. Translated, it gives CASSFLPTGGLIEAFF.

This clone turned up a few times. The CDR3 loop is CASSLALASEQYF. In nucleotides, the CDR3 is TGTGCCAGCAGCTTAGCGCTGGCGAGCGAGCAGTACTTC. This chain links TRBV5-4 with TRBJ2-7; no firm D call. The germline gives CDR1 SGHNT, CDR2 YYREEE (reference sequence). This CDR3 has 13 amino acids. The V end lost 2 bases, the J end lost 6 bases, and 12 bases lay between the germline ends. The entire variable domain, with the rest obtained from reference TRBV5-4 and TRBJ2-7, is as follows: ETGVTQSPTHLIKTRGQQVTLRCSSQSGHNTVSWYQQALGQGPQFIFQYYREEENGRGNFPPRFSGLQFPNYSSELNVNALELDDSALYLCASSLALASEQYFGPGTRLTVT.

The chain uses TRBV6-5 and TRBJ2-1; D possibly corresponds to TRBD1 (5 bases). V was clipped by 2 bases and J by 9 bases, with 5 bases between them. The CDR3 length is 11 residues. Per germline, CDR1 MNHEY and CDR2 SVGAGI. CDR3 in DNA: TGTGCCAGCAGTTACCAGGGTGAGCAGTTCTTC. Translated: CASSYQGEQFF.

The J gene is TRBJ2-7, the V gene TRBV19, with a weak D call TRBD2 (6 bases). The CDR3 is 15 amino acids. V lost 7 bases to trimming and J lost 0 bases, with 16 bases between them. CDR1 is LNHDA and CDR2 is SQIVND in the germline V gene (reference sequence). The CDR3 spells CASTLGGESSYEQYF. DNA of the CDR3: TGTGCCAGTACCTTAGGCGGGGAAAGCTCCTACGAGCAGTACTTC.